Presented here are 19 T cell receptor beta chains from one specimen sequenced in a study of neoadjuvant anti-PD-1 for oral cavity cancer. Time point here: after neoadjuvant nivolumab, at surgical resection. The table came from immunoSEQ multiplex PCR; TCRdb's copy has only in-frame clones and leaves some out. The table has more than 13,000 clones, over 65% seen once; the top ten hold over 2%. The sample in question was PBMCs, obtained after nivolumab (anti-PD-1) treatment. All receptors come from a person aged 40 to 85 with oral cavity squamous cell carcinoma.

In its sample, this clone was seen a few times. The rearrangement joins TRBV29-1 to TRBJ1-2; D is ambiguous. The CDR3 covers 11 residues. Germline V gives CDR1 SQVTM, CDR2 ANQGSEA. The CDR3 DNA reads TGCAGTGCCATTGAGGGCTATGGCTACACCTTC. It codes for CSAIEGYGYTF.

This chain links TRBV7-7 with TRBJ2-1, with D perhaps given as TRBD1 or TRBD2 (5 bases each). CDR3 length: 15 amino acids. CDR1 and CDR2 from the germline V gene are SSHAT and FNYEAQ (reference sequence). Trimming took 3 bases from V and 10 from J, leaving 19 bases between them. CDR3: CASSLAGDPAYEQFF. The CDR3 DNA reads TGTGCCAGCAGCTTGGCCGGGGACCCGGCATACGAGCAGTTCTTC. The full variable domain, with the rest looked up from reference TRBV7-7 and TRBJ2-1, is GAGVSQSPRYKVTKRGQDVTLRCDPISSHATLYWYQQALGQGPEFLTYFNYEAQPDKSGLPSDRFSAERPEGSISTLTIQRTEQRDSAMYRCASSLAGDPAYEQFFGPGTRLTVL.

Only one count was recorded for this clone. The V and J genes are TRBV27 and TRBJ2-6; D might be TRBD1 (6 bases). The V gene lost 5 bases and the J gene lost 1 base, with 12 bases spanning the gap. The CDR3 runs to 16 residues. Germline V gives CDR1 MNHEY, CDR2 SMNVEV (reference sequence). In DNA form, the CDR3 reads TGTGCCAGCAGTAAACCAACAGGGTCTGGGGCCAACGTCCTGACTTTC. Encoded protein: CASSKPTGSGANVLTF.

This chain connects TRBV7-9 to TRBJ1-1; weak D call: TRBD1 (5 bases). Looked up from germline, CDR1 is SEHNR and CDR2 is FQNEAQ (reference sequence). Trimming removed 6 bases at V and 9 bases at J, with 14 bases between. This CDR3 has 12 residues. Here the CDR3 DNA reads TGTGCCAGCAGACCCGGGACCGCAAAAGCTTTCTTT. It yields the protein CASRPGTAKAFF.

The genes are TRBV30 and TRBJ2-7; the match to TRBD2 covers 10 bases. The CDR3 totals 16 residues. V shed 5 bases and J 0 bases; nucleotides not matched to a gene: 10. Germline V lookup: CDR1 GTSNPN, CDR2 SVGIG (reference sequence). CDR3 loop: CAWRPGLAPSSYEQYF. In nucleotides, the CDR3 is TGTGCCTGGCGTCCGGGACTAGCGCCCAGCTCCTACGAGCAGTACTTC. Based on the CDR3 plus reference TRBV30 and TRBJ2-7, the full variable domain is SQTIHQWPATLVQPVGSPLSLECTVEGTSNPNLYWYRQAAGRGLQLLFYSVGIGQISSEVPQNLSASRPQDRQFILSSKKLLLSDSGFYLCAWRPGLAPSSYEQYFGPGTRLTVT.

The V gene is TRBV4-1, the J gene TRBJ2-5; perhaps TRBD1 as D (6 bases). The CDR3 is 15 amino acids. The V gene lost 4 bases and the J gene lost 5 bases, with 17 bases spanning the gap. Germline V gene lookup returns CDR1 MGHRA and CDR2 YSYEKL. CDR3 amino acids: CASSRIGQYVETQYF. CDR3 nucleotide sequence: TGCGCCAGCAGCCGGATAGGACAGTACGTGGAGACCCAGTACTTC.

This chain links TRBV5-4 with TRBJ2-1, with TRBD2 matching over 7 bases. V shed 4 bases, J shed 4 bases, and the junction held 11 bases outside the gene matches. The CDR3 totals 16 residues. Per the germline V gene, CDR1 is SGHNT and CDR2 is YYREEE (reference sequence). This CDR3 reads CASSRSGAAVYNEQFF. CDR3 nucleotides: TGTGCCAGCAGCAGGAGCGGGGCGGCTGTTTACAATGAGCAGTTCTTC.

This chain connects TRBV7-9 to TRBJ2-6; D may match TRBD1 or TRBD2 (5 bases each). The length of the CDR3 is 17 residues. Per germline, CDR1 SEHNR and CDR2 FQNEAQ (reference sequence). V lost 3 bases and J 2 bases, leaving 14 bases between the germline ends. CDR3 sequence reads: CASSFGWDLAGANVLTF. CDR3 sequence (DNA): TGTGCCAGCAGCTTTGGCTGGGACCTAGCTGGGGCCAACGTCCTGACTTTC.

This rearrangement joins TRBV19 to TRBJ1-1; perhaps TRBD1 as D (5 bases). Germline lookup yields CDR1 LNHDA and CDR2 SQIVND (reference sequence). Trimming took 1 base from V and 0 from J, leaving 9 bases between them. The CDR3 sequence is 15 residues long. The CDR3, as DNA: TGTGCCAGTAGTATAGGAGGCAGGGTGAACACTGAAGCTTTCTTT. Its protein product is CASSIGGRVNTEAFF.

The chain is built from TRBV13 and TRBJ2-1; D is unclear. The V gene's germline CDR1 is PRHDT and CDR2 FYEKMQ (reference sequence). The V end lost 5 bases, the J end lost 9 bases, and 8 bases lay between the germline ends. The CDR3 is made up of 11 amino acids. CDR3 loop: CASSIEFEQFF. The CDR3 DNA is TGTGCCAGCAGCATCGAGTTTGAGCAGTTCTTC. The whole variable domain, filled in from reference TRBV13 and TRBJ2-1, reads AAGVIQSPRHLIKEKRETATLKCYPIPRHDTVYWYQQGPGQDPQFLISFYEKMQSDKGSIPDRFSAQQFSDYHSELNMSSLELGDSALYFCASSIEFEQFFGPGTRLTVL.

The count of this clone is one. This chain connects TRBV7-8 to TRBJ1-1, with D perhaps TRBD1 (5 bases). V was shortened by 0 bases and J by 2 bases, with 16 bases between the two germline ends. The CDR3 sequence is 17 residues long. CDR1 and CDR2 from the germline V gene are SGHVS and FQNEAQ. The CDR3 region has the DNA TGTGCCAGCAGCTTAGCATTTGGGGAGGGGCCCAACACTGAAGCTTTCTTT. Its translation is CASSLAFGEGPNTEAFF. Variable domain in full (rest from reference TRBV7-8 and TRBJ1-1): GAGVSQSPRYKVAKRGQDVALRCDPISGHVSLFWYQQALGQGPEFLTYFQNEAQLDKSGLPSDRFFAERPEGSVSTLKIQRTQQEDSAVYLCASSLAFGEGPNTEAFFGQGTRLTVV.

A few counts support this clone. This sequence joins TRBV27 and TRBJ1-5; 7 positions match TRBD1. The V gene end was trimmed by 3 bases and the J gene end by 6 bases; junction bases not matched to a gene: 8. Per germline, CDR1 MNHEY and CDR2 SMNVEV (reference sequence). CDR3 size: 15 residues. In DNA form, the CDR3 reads TGTGCCAGCAGTTTGCAGGGGGTGCCAGTTCAGCCCCAGCATTTT. This sequence encodes CASSLQGVPVQPQHF.

This clone appeared once. The chain uses TRBV5-5 and TRBJ1-4; no definite D call. V was clipped by 0 bases and J by 4 bases, with 16 bases between them. The germline CDR1 and CDR2 sequences are SGHKS and YYEKEE (reference sequence). The CDR3 is 17 residues long. CDR3 region: CASSLGRGMGNNEKLFF. The CDR3 nucleotides are TGTGCCAGCAGCTTGGGGCGGGGAATGGGGAATAATGAAAAACTGTTTTTT.

The chain links TRBV5-1 to TRBJ2-5; either TRBD1 or TRBD2 may fit D (6 bases each). Germline V gene data show CDR1 as SGHRS and CDR2 as YFSETQ. V lost 7 bases and J lost 0, with 13 bases in between. The CDR3 is 14 amino acids. The CDR3 DNA sequence: TGCGCCAGCGGGAGGACAGCCTACCAAGAGACCCAGTACTTC. It yields the protein CASGRTAYQETQYF.

This clone has just a few counts. V gene TRBV6-4 combines with J gene TRBJ1-1; D unclear. The CDR3 spans 13 residues. V lost 0 bases and J lost 5, with 7 bases in between. From germline, CDR1 is MRHNA and CDR2 SNTAGT. This CDR3 is CASSDSRGTEAFF. As DNA, the CDR3 is TGTGCCAGCAGTGACTCGCGAGGTACTGAAGCTTTCTTT.

This clone was seen once. The rearrangement joins TRBV30 to TRBJ1-1, with unresolved D. Trimming pared 8 bases from V and 0 bases from J, leaving 10 bases between. The V gene's germline CDR1 is GTSNPN and CDR2 SVGIG (reference sequence). The length of the CDR3 is 12 residues. The CDR3 loop reads CARDGVNTEAFF. As DNA, the CDR3 is TGTGCCCGCGACGGGGTGAACACTGAAGCTTTCTTT.

The chain recombines TRBV5-1 with TRBJ2-1; D remains unclear. Trimming removed 4 bases from V and 9 bases from J, with 23 bases in between. The germline V gene encodes CDR1 SGHRS and CDR2 YFSETQ. This CDR3 comprises 16 residues. For the CDR3, the DNA is TGCGCCAGCAGCACCCGGACCCTAAGCCCAAACAGTGAGCAGTTCTTC. It codes for CASSTRTLSPNSEQFF.

This chain joins TRBV9 and TRBJ2-3; 8 positions match TRBD1. The CDR3 is 16 residues long. V was clipped by 4 bases and J by 2 bases; unmatched bases: 9. Germline-derived CDR1 and CDR2 are SGDLS and YYNGEE. CDR3 sequence: CASSLTGTGLTDTQYF. CDR3 coding DNA: TGTGCCAGCAGCCTGACCGGGACAGGACTCACAGATACGCAGTATTTT. Full variable domain (rest looked up from reference TRBV9 and TRBJ2-3): DSGVTQTPKHLITATGQRVTLRCSPRSGDLSVYWYQQSLDQGLQFLIQYYNGEERAKGNILERFSAQQFPDLHSELNLSSLELGDSALYFCASSLTGTGLTDTQYFGPGTRLTVL.

This chain uses TRBV30 with TRBJ2-3, with D hard to call. V dropped 4 bases and J dropped 9 bases, with 14 bases sitting between them. This CDR3 is 12 amino acids long. Looked up from germline, CDR1 is GTSNPN and CDR2 is SVGIG (reference sequence). This CDR3 is CAWNQPQITQYF. DNA for the CDR3: TGTGCCTGGAACCAACCACAGATAACGCAGTATTTT.